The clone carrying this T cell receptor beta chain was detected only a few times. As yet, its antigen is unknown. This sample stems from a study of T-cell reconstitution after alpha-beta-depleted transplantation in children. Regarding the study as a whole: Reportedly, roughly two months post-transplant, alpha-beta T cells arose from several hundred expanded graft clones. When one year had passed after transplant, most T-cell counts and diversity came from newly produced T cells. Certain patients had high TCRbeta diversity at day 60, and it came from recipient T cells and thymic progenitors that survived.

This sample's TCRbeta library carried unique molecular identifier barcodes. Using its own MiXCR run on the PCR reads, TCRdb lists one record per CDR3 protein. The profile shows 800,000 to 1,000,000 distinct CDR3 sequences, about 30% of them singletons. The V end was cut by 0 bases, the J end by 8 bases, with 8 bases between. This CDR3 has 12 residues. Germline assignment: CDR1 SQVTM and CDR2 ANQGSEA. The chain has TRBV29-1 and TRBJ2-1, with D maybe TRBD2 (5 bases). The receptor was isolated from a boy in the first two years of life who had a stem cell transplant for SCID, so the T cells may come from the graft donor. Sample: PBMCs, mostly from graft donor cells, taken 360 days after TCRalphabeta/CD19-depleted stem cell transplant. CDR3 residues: CSVEELGDEQFF. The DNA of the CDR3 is TGCAGCGTTGAAGAGCTCGGGGATGAGCAGTTCTTC.